The rows below give T cell receptor beta chains drawn from one sample of a study of cytomegalovirus exposure and HLA in healthy donors. The data were produced by immunoSEQ multiplex PCR, yet TCRdb's version contains in-frame clones alone and is incomplete. This repertoire includes about 88,000 clones. The specimen sequenced was PBMCs. These receptor sequences come from a girl aged 10 to 17 in good health and CMV-seropositive. Both conserved end residues are part of each CDR3. A D gene is named only where the DNA matches it firmly.

CDR3 length | J gene | D gene | V gene | CDR3 DNA | CDR3 protein
13 | TRBJ2-7 | - | TRBV10-3 | TGTGCCGCATGGGATAGGGGTCGTCTCGAGCAGTACTTC | CAAWDRGRLEQYF
15 | TRBJ2-1 | - | TRBV19 | TGTGCCAGTAGTATAAGCCAGGCGAGATACAATGAGCAGTTCTTC | CASSISQARYNEQFF
15 | TRBJ1-2 | TRBD1 | TRBV25-1 | TGTGCCAGCAGCGAACCGGGACAGGGGATCGATGGCTACACCTTC | CASSEPGQGIDGYTF
14 | TRBJ2-3 | - | TRBV4-3 | TGCGCCAGCAGCCCTGGGGTAGCGGCAGATACGCAGTATTTT | CASSPGVAADTQYF
14 | TRBJ1-5 | - | TRBV18 | TGTGCCAGCTCACCTGTCCAGGGGAATCAGCCCCAGCATTTT | CASSPVQGNQPQHF
12 | TRBJ1-1 | TRBD1 | TRBV5-4 | TGTGCCAGCAGCCCTGGACAGGAAAAAGCTTTCTTT | CASSPGQEKAFF
20 | TRBJ2-5 | TRBD2 | TRBV5-1 | TGCGCCAGCAGCTTGGCCCTGCTTAAGGTAGCGGGGGGCCGGGGAGAGAACCAGTACTTC | CASSLALLKVAGGRGENQYF
12 | TRBJ1-2 | TRBD1 | TRBV6-5 | TGTGCCAGCAAGGGGACAGTATTTGGCTACACCTTC | CASKGTVFGYTF
13 | TRBJ1-6 | TRBD1 | TRBV25-1 | TGTGCCAGCACGGACAGGGGTTATTCACCCCTCCACTTT | CASTDRGYSPLHF
15 | TRBJ2-2 | - | TRBV4-3 | TGCGCCAGCAGCCAAGATCGTGCACAGCCCGGGGAGCTGTTTTTT | CASSQDRAQPGELFF
16 | TRBJ1-1 | TRBD1 | TRBV4-1 | TGCGCCAGCAGCCGAGACCCGGGACAGACCCGAACTGAAGCTTTCTTT | CASSRDPGQTRTEAFF
17 | TRBJ1-5 | TRBD1 | TRBV10-3 | TGTGCCATCAGTGAATGGAGACAGGGGGCGAGCAATCAGCCCCAGCATTTT | CAISEWRQGASNQPQHF
14 | TRBJ2-7 | TRBD2 | TRBV19 | TGTGCCAGTAGTACGCCAGCGGGGGGCGGCGAGCAGTACTTC | CASSTPAGGGEQYF
17 | TRBJ2-3 | TRBD2 | TRBV14 | TGTGCCAGCAGCCACGGGACTAGCGGGGGGGCAAGAGATACGCAGTATTTT | CASSHGTSGGARDTQYF
18 | TRBJ2-2 | TRBD2 | TRBV7-8 | TGTGCCAGCAGTCAGGCCCCGGGACTAGCGGGGTACACCGGGGAGCTGTTTTTT | CASSQAPGLAGYTGELFF
12 | TRBJ1-1 | TRBD1 | TRBV7-8 | TGTGCCAGCAGCGTTAGGACAGGGAAAGCTTTCTTT | CASSVRTGKAFF
15 | TRBJ2-3 | TRBD1 | TRBV4-3 | TGCGCCAGCAGCCAAGGGACAGGGTCTGCAGATACGCAGTATTTT | CASSQGTGSADTQYF
14 | TRBJ1-6 | - | TRBV9 | TGTGCCAGCAGCGACGGGGTGGGATATTCACCCCTCCACTTT | CASSDGVGYSPLHF
18 | TRBJ2-2 | TRBD1 | TRBV27 | TGTGCCAGCAGTTTACTCCACCCCCGGGGACAGGGGTCCGGGGAGCTGTTTTTT | CASSLLHPRGQGSGELFF
15 | TRBJ2-3 | TRBD2 | TRBV7-2 | TGTGCCAGCAGCTTGCGGGGGAAGTCGGCAGATACGCAGTATTTT | CASSLRGKSADTQYF
15 | TRBJ2-5 | - | TRBV28 | TGTGCCAGCAACCCCGAGGAGGAGCGGGAAGAGACCCAGTACTTC | CASNPEEEREETQYF
18 | TRBJ1-1 | TRBD1 | TRBV10-3 | TGTGCCATCAGTGATGGATTTGAGTATAGGGGGCGGAACACTGAAGCTTTCTTT | CAISDGFEYRGRNTEAFF
13 | TRBJ1-1 | - | TRBV6-1 | TGTGCCAGCAGTTCACGGGGGATCACTGAAGCTTTCTTT | CASSSRGITEAFF
13 | TRBJ1-2 | - | TRBV7-9 | TGTGCCAGCAGCTTAGCTGGGCTGAGTGGCTACACCTTC | CASSLAGLSGYTF
14 | TRBJ1-5 | TRBD1 | TRBV28 | TGTGCCAGCAGTTTCTGGACAGGGAATCAGCCCCAGCATTTT | CASSFWTGNQPQHF
16 | TRBJ2-1 | TRBD2 | TRBV4-2 | TGTGCCAGCAGCCAAGATTTGGCTAGCGGGGTATATGAGCAGTTCTTC | CASSQDLASGVYEQFF
18 | TRBJ2-1 | TRBD1 | TRBV2 | TGTGCCAGCAGTGAAGTTACGGGACAGGGGTCGTCCTACAATGAGCAGTTCTTC | CASSEVTGQGSSYNEQFF
15 | TRBJ1-4 | - | TRBV28 | TGTGCCAGCAGACCTCGGGGAATGGCGAATGAAAAACTGTTTTTT | CASRPRGMANEKLFF
17 | TRBJ2-3 | TRBD1 | TRBV18 | TGTGCCAGCTCACCGACCTTGGGACAGGAGGAAGCAGATACGCAGTATTTT | CASSPTLGQEEADTQYF
14 | TRBJ1-1 | - | TRBV6-1 | TGTGCCAGCAGGCGGGACCCTGGGCGCACTGAAGCTTTCTTT | CASRRDPGRTEAFF
13 | TRBJ2-7 | TRBD1 | TRBV7-7 | TGTGCCAGCAGCTTAGACAGGGGGAACGAGCAGTACTTC | CASSLDRGNEQYF
12 | TRBJ2-3 | - | TRBV9 | TGTGCCAGCCCCGACAGAGCGGGTACGCAGTATTTT | CASPDRAGTQYF
13 | TRBJ1-2 | TRBD1 | TRBV29-1 | TGCAGCGCAATCAGGGGGCAAAACTATGGCTACACCTTC | CSAIRGQNYGYTF
16 | TRBJ2-2 | - | TRBV14 | TGTGCCAGCAGCCAAGAAGCTGTCAAGAACACCGGGGAGCTGTTTTTT | CASSQEAVKNTGELFF
13 | TRBJ1-2 | TRBD1 | TRBV6-5 | TGTGCCAGCATGTCGGACAGGGGGACGGGCTACACCTTC | CASMSDRGTGYTF
15 | TRBJ1-5 | - | TRBV7-8 | TGTGCCAGCAGTCCGGAGGTGGGAGGCAATCAGCCCCAGCATTTT | CASSPEVGGNQPQHF
18 | TRBJ2-1 | - | TRBV4-2 | TGTGCCAGCAGCCAAGATTGGGGACAAACCGATTCCTACAATGAGCAGTTCTTC | CASSQDWGQTDSYNEQFF
15 | TRBJ1-1 | - | TRBV6-6 | TGTGCCAGTCTGAGCCTTACAGGTCAGAACACTGAAGCTTTCTTT | CASLSLTGQNTEAFF
13 | TRBJ2-1 | - | TRBV11-1 | TGTGCCAGCAGCAAGGACAAGTACAATGAGCAGTTCTTC | CASSKDKYNEQFF
15 | TRBJ1-6 | - | TRBV5-6 | TGTGCCAGCAGCTTTCTACAGTCACATAATTCACCCCTCCACTTT | CASSFLQSHNSPLHF